This T cell receptor (beta chain) was obtained from a study of cytomegalovirus exposure and HLA in healthy donors. The CDR3 runs to 12 residues. The germline V gene has CDR1 MNHNS and CDR2 SASEGT. V was cut by 11 bases and J by 3 bases, with 11 bases left in between. The PCR was carried out with 60 Vbeta primers and 13 Jbeta primers. The method was immunoSEQ multiplex PCR; TCRdb's version includes in-frame clones alone and lacks a portion of them. The data show 100,000 to 150,000 clones, around four fifths seen once. This TCR came from a young man in good health and CMV-seropositive. The J gene is TRBJ1-5, the V gene TRBV6-1; D is uncertain. Sequencing was carried out using PBMCs. The CDR3 DNA follows: TGTGCCGGCGGGGTAGTCAATCAGCCCCAGCATTTT. Protein product: CAGGVVNQPQHF.